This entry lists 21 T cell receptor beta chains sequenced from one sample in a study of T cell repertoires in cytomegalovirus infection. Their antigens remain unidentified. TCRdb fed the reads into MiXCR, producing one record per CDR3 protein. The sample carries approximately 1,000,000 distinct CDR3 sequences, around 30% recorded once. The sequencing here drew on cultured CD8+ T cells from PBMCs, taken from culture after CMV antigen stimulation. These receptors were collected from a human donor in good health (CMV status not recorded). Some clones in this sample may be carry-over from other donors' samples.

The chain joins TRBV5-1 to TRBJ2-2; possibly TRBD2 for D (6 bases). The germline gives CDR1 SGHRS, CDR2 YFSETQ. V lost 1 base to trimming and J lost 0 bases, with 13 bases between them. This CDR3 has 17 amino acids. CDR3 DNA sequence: TGCGCCAGCAGCTTGAGGGAACTAGCAACGAACACCGGGGAGCTGTTTTTT. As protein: CASSLRELATNTGELFF.

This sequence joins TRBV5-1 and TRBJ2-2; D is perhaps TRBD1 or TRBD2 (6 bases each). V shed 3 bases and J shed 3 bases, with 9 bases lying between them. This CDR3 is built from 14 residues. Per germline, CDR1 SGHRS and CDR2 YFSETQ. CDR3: CASSWRGDTGELFF. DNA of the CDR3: TGCGCCAGCAGCTGGAGGGGGGACACCGGGGAGCTGTTTTTT.

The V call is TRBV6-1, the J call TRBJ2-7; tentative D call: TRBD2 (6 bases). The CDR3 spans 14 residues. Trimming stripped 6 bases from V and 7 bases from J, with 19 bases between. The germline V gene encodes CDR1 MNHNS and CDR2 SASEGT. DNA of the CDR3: TGTGCCAGCAGCCAGCCACAGGAGGGGTTTGAGCAGTACGTC. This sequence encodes CASSQPQEGFEQYV.

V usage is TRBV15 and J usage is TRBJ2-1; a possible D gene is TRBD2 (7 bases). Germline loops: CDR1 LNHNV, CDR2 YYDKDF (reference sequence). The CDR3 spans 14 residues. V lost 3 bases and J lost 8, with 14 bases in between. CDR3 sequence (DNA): TGTGCCACCAGCAGGCGAGGGGGGGGCCATGAGCAGTTCTTC. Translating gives CATSRRGGGHEQFF.

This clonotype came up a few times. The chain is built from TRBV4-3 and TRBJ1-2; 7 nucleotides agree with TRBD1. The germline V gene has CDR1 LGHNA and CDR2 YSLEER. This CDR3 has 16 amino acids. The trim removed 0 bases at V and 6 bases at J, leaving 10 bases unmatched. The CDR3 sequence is CASSQDFQGGMDGYTF. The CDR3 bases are TGCGCCAGCAGCCAAGATTTCCAGGGGGGAATGGATGGCTACACCTTC.

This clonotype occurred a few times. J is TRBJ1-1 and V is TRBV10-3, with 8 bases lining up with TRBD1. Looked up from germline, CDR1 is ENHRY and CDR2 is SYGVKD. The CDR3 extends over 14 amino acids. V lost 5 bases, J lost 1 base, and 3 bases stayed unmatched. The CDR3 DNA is TGTGCCATCAGTCCCGGGACAGGGAACACTGAAGCTTTCTTT. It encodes CAISPGTGNTEAFF.

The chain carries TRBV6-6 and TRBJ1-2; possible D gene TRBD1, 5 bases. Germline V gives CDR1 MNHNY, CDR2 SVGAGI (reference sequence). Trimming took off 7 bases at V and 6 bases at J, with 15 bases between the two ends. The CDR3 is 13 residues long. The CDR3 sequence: CASTPPGVHGYTF. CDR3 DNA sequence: TGTGCCAGCACCCCACCGGGGGTCCATGGCTACACCTTC.

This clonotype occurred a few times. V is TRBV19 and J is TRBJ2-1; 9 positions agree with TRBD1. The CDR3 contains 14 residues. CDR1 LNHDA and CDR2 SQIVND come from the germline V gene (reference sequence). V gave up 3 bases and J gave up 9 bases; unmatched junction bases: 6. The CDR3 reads CASSMGQGRSEQFF. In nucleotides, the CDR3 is TGTGCCAGTAGTATGGGACAGGGTAGGAGTGAGCAGTTCTTC. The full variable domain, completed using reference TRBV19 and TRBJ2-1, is DGGITQSPKYLFRKEGQNVTLSCEQNLNHDAMYWYRQDPGQGLRLIYYSQIVNDFQKGDIAEGYSVSREKKESFPLTVTSAQKNPTAFYLCASSMGQGRSEQFFGPGTRLTVL.

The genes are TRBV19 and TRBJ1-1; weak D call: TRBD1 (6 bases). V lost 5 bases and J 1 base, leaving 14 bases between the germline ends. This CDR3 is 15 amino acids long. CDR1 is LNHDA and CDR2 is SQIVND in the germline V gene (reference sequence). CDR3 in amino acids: CASSWGRTENTEAFF. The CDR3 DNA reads TGTGCCAGTAGTTGGGGCCGGACAGAGAACACTGAAGCTTTCTTT.

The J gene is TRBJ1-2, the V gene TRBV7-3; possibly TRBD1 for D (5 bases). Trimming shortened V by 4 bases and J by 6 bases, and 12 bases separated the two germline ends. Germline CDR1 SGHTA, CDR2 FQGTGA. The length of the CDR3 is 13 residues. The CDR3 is CASSSPGIDGYTF. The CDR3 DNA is TGTGCCAGCAGCTCGCCAGGGATTGATGGCTACACCTTC. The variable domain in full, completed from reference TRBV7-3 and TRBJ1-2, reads GAGVSQTPSNKVTEKGKYVELRCDPISGHTALYWYRQSLGQGPEFLIYFQGTGAADDSGLPNDRFFAVRPEGSVSTLKIQRTERGDSAVYLCASSSPGIDGYTFGSGTRLTVV.

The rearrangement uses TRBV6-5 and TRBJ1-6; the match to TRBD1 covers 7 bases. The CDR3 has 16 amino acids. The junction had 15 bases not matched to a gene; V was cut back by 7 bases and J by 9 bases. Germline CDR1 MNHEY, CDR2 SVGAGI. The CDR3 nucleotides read TGTGCCAGCAAGGGGGCAGCTCGATTTCAGGGTTCACCCCTCCACTTT. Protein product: CASKGAARFQGSPLHF.

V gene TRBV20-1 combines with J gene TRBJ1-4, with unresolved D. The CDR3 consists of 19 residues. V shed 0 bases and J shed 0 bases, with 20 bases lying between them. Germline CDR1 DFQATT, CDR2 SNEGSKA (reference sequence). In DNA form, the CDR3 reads TGCAGTGCTAGAGATCGTCGGGCCACCACACCGACAACTAATGAAAAACTGTTTTTT. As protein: CSARDRRATTPTTNEKLFF.

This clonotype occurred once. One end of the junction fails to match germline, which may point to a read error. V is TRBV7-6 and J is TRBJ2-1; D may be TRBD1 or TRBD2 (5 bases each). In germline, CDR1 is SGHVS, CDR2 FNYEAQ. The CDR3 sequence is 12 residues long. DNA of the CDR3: TGTGCCACCGGGGCCTCCTACAATGGGCAGTTCTTC. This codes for CATGASYNGQFF.

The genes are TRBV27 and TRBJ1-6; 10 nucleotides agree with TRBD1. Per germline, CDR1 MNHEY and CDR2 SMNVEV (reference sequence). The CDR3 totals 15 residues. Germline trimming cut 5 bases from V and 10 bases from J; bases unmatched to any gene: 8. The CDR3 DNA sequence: TGTGCCAGCAGTCCGAGACAGGGGGCGAGGTCACCCCTCCACTTT. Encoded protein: CASSPRQGARSPLHF.

CDR3 bases: TGTGCCAGCAGCCAAGATTGGGGACCGACTAGCGGGGGGACCACAGATACGCAGTATTTT. It translates to CASSQDWGPTSGGTTDTQYF. The gene calls are TRBV14 and TRBJ2-3; 13 nucleotides align to TRBD2. Trimming cost V 0 bases and J 2 bases; bases outside gene matches: 11. The CDR3 loop spans 20 amino acids. Germline V gene lookup returns CDR1 SGHDN and CDR2 FVKESK.

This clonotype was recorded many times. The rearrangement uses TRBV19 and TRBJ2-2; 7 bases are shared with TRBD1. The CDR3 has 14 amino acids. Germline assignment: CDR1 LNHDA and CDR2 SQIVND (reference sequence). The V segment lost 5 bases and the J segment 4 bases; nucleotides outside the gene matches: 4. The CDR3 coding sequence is TGTGCCAGTAGTTTGGGACAGATCACCGGGGAGCTGTTTTTT. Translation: CASSLGQITGELFF. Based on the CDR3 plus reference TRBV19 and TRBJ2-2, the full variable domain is DGGITQSPKYLFRKEGQNVTLSCEQNLNHDAMYWYRQDPGQGLRLIYYSQIVNDFQKGDIAEGYSVSREKKESFPLTVTSAQKNPTAFYLCASSLGQITGELFFGEGSRLTVL.

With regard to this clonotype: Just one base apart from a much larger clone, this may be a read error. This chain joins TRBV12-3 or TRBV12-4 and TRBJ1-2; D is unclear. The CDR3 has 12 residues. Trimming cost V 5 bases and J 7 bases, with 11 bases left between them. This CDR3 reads CASSPNSFGYTF. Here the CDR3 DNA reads TGTGCCAGCAGTCCCAACAGCTTTGGCTACACCTTC.

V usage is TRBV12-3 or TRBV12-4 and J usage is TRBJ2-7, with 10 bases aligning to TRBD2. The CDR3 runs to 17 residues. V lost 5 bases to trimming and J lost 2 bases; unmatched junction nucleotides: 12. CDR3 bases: TGTGCCAGCAGTCAAGGGCTAGCGGGGGAGCCGGCCTACGAGCAGTACTTC. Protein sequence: CASSQGLAGEPAYEQYF.

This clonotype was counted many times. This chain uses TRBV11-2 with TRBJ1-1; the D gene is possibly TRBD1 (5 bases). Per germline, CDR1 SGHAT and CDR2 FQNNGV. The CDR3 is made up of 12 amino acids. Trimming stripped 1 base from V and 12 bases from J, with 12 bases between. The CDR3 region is CASSLGGRFTFF. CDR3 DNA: TGTGCCAGCAGCTTAGGGGGCAGGTTTACTTTCTTT.

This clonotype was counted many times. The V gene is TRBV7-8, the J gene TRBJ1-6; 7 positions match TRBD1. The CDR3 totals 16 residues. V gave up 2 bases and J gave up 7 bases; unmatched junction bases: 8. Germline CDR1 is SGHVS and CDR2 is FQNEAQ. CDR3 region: CASSLKTGISNSPLHF. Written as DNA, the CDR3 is TGTGCCAGCAGCTTAAAGACAGGGATTAGCAATTCACCCCTCCACTTT. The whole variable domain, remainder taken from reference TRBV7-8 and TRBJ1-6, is GAGVSQSPRYKVAKRGQDVALRCDPISGHVSLFWYQQALGQGPEFLTYFQNEAQLDKSGLPSDRFFAERPEGSVSTLKIQRTQQEDSAVYLCASSLKTGISNSPLHFGNGTRLTVT.

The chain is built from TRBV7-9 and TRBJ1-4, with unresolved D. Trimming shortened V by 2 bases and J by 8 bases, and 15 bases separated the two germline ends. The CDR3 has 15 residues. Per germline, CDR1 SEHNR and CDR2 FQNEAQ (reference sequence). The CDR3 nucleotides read TGTGCCAGCAGCTTATCCCATTACCCCAGAGAAAAACTGTTTTTT. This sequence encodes CASSLSHYPREKLFF.